Sequencing of this T cell receptor beta chain was carried out in a study of CD8+ T cells in alopecia areata. Unmatched junction bases numbered 2, after V lost 11 bases and J lost 2 bases. The germline CDR1 and CDR2 sequences are SNHLY and FYNNEI. The CDR3 runs to 11 residues. The authors extracted RNA and reverse transcribed it into cDNA as the sequencing template. Clones were sequenced by immunoSEQ multiplex PCR, and TCRdb holds only the in-frame ones, with some missing. The table records 80,000 to 100,000 clones, less than 50% of them present only once. This clone was observed many times. The source material was CD4+ T cells sorted from blood. This clonotype was obtained from a human donor with alopecia areata. This chain links TRBV2 with TRBJ2-5; 7 nucleotides line up with TRBD2. CDR3 region: CALGGQETQYF. CDR3 nucleotide sequence: TGTGCCCTCGGGGGGCAAGAGACCCAGTACTTC.